This entry describes one TCR beta chain. The antigen is unknown. This sample is drawn from a study of vaccination and CD4 T cells after COVID-19. The overall study: SARS-CoV-2, HCoV-NL63, HCoV-OC43 and HCoV-229E supplied the overlapping spike peptides used to stimulate cells.

Once obtained from cultured CD4+ T cells, the DNA was sequenced using the Oncomine TCR Beta short-read assay. Cultured CD4+ T cells were the source of extracted genomic DNA. Each CDR3 protein is one row after TCRdb ran MiXCR on the PCR reads. This table holds over 9,000 distinct CDR3 sequences, roughly 35% found once. Documented treatment: approximately nine-day PBMC culture with coronavirus spike peptide pools or control peptides (ViraFEST assay). Collection of the unexposed donor's CD4+ T cells took place before the COVID-19 pandemic (2011-2018). The CDR3 is 15 amino acids. This chain uses TRBV21-1 with TRBJ1-1; the table's D call TRBD1 went unverified against the DNA. TRBV21-1 is recorded as a pseudogene. The source is a human donor in good health. The sample was CD4+ T cells from blood, cultured in vitro. CDR3 sequence (DNA): TGTGCCAGCACCTTTCAGGGACAGGGCCCCACTGAAGCTTTCTTT. Its protein is CASTFQGQGPTEAFF.